A selection of T cell receptor beta chains follows, all from one sample in a study of blood T cell repertoires in COVID-19. Using immunoSEQ multiplex PCR, the repertoire was profiled, and TCRdb retains in-frame clones only, with some absent. Among 40,000 to 55,000 clones, approximately 89% were seen once, and the ten largest hold roughly a quarter. Sequenced input: peripheral blood. Receptor source: a woman older than 75 with acute or convalescent COVID-19. Both conserved end residues are part of each CDR3. The D gene is left open where the match is weak. A row's size may be missing; if present it is once, few, many or a size class.

CASSLRQGNGYTF | TGTGCCAGCAGTTTAAGGCAGGGCAATGGCTACACCTTC | TRBJ1-2 | . | 13 | . | TRBV12-3/TRBV12-4
CASSLSATDTQYF | TGTGCCAGCAGTTTATCAGCGACAGATACGCAGTATTTT | TRBJ2-3 | . | 13 | . | TRBV28
CASSHGCGGYTF | TGTGCCAGCAGTCATGGGTGCGGGGGCTACACCTTC | TRBJ1-2 | . | 12 | . | TRBV12-1
CASSLDRDDGYTF | TGTGCCAGCAGCTTGGACAGGGATGATGGCTACACCTTC | TRBJ1-2 | . | 13 | once | TRBV5-8
CASSTTGNNSPLHF | TGTGCCAGTAGTACGACAGGGAATAATTCACCCCTCCACTTT | TRBJ1-6 | TRBD1 | 14 | . | TRBV19
CASSTRTVKETQYF | TGTGCCAGCAGTACTCGGACAGTTAAAGAGACCCAGTACTTC | TRBJ2-5 | . | 14 | . | TRBV2
CASSQDQGAVTDTQYF | TGTGCCAGCAGCCAAGATCAAGGGGCGGTCACAGATACGCAGTATTTT | TRBJ2-3 | . | 16 | once | TRBV14
CASSYSLGGQPQHF | TGTGCCAGCAGTTACTCTTTGGGGGGACAGCCCCAGCATTTT | TRBJ1-5 | . | 14 | . | TRBV6-6
CATSRDRYSGNTIYF | TGTGCCACCAGCAGAGATCGCTACTCTGGAAACACCATATATTTT | TRBJ1-3 | . | 15 | . | TRBV15
CSGAPQGYIKDEQFF | TGCAGCGGGGCACCACAGGGGTACATTAAGGATGAGCAGTTCTTC | TRBJ2-1 | TRBD1 | 15 | few | TRBV29-1
CASSSIQGNSPLHF | TGTGCCAGCAGTTCGATACAGGGGAACTCACCCCTCCACTTT | TRBJ1-6 | TRBD1 | 14 | . | TRBV28
CASSYIGTGANTEAFF | TGTGCCAGCAGTTACATTGGGACAGGGGCGAACACTGAAGCTTTCTTT | TRBJ1-1 | TRBD1 | 16 | . | TRBV6-5
CASSAPRVAGGSNTGELFF | TGTGCCAGCAGTGCCCCGAGGGTAGCGGGGGGTTCTAACACCGGGGAGCTGTTTTTT | TRBJ2-2 | TRBD2 | 19 | . | TRBV6-2/TRBV6-3
CASSEEGASGYTF | TGTGCCAGCAGTGAAGAGGGGGCAAGCGGCTACACCTTC | TRBJ1-2 | TRBD1 | 13 | . | TRBV2
CASSSTGGRETQYF | TGTGCCAGCAGTTCAACAGGAGGGAGAGAGACCCAGTACTTC | TRBJ2-5 | . | 14 | . | TRBV2
CASSQDRLISGNQPQHF | TGTGCCAGCAGCCAAGATCGGTTAATCTCGGGCAATCAGCCCCAGCATTTT | TRBJ1-5 | . | 17 | . | TRBV4-2
CASSKDGTATNTGELFF | TGTGCCAGCAGTAAAGATGGGACAGCTACGAACACCGGGGAGCTGTTTTTT | TRBJ2-2 | TRBD1 | 17 | once | TRBV28
CATSQRTGLSSYNEQFF | TGTGCCACCAGTCAAAGGACGGGATTGAGCTCCTACAATGAGCAGTTCTTC | TRBJ2-1 | . | 17 | . | TRBV24-1
CASRLTGTYNEQFF | TGTGCCAGCAGGTTGACAGGGACCTACAATGAGCAGTTCTTC | TRBJ2-1 | TRBD1 | 14 | . | TRBV3-1/TRBV3-2
CASSLSWMGPSTEAFF | TGTGCCAGCAGTTTATCGTGGATGGGGCCGAGCACTGAAGCTTTCTTT | TRBJ1-1 | . | 16 | once | TRBV27
CASSSTEQGNTYEQYF | TGTGCCAGCAGCTCGACCGAACAGGGGAATACCTACGAGCAGTACTTC | TRBJ2-7 | TRBD1 | 16 | . | TRBV7-2
CAISASGGGNEQFF | TGTGCCATCAGTGCTAGCGGGGGGGGAAATGAGCAGTTCTTC | TRBJ2-1 | TRBD2 | 14 | . | TRBV10-3
CASTDGGAVFF | TGTGCCAGCACCGACGGGGGGGCCGTTTTCTTC | TRBJ2-1 | TRBD2 | 11 | . | TRBV12-3/TRBV12-4
CATRRGTGDTGELFF | TGTGCCACCCGGAGAGGGACAGGGGACACCGGGGAGCTGTTTTTT | TRBJ2-2 | TRBD1 | 15 | . | TRBV7-6
CASSPNVGQSSYNEQFF | TGTGCCAGCAGCCCAAATGTCGGACAGTCCTCCTACAATGAGCAGTTCTTC | TRBJ2-1 | . | 17 | . | TRBV7-9
CASSQGQGDYEQYF | TGTGCCAGCAGCCAGGGACAGGGGGACTACGAGCAGTACTTC | TRBJ2-7 | TRBD1 | 14 | . | TRBV11-3
CASSDGGSVETQYF | TGTGCCAGCAGTGATGGAGGCAGTGTGGAGACCCAGTACTTC | TRBJ2-5 | . | 14 | once | TRBV6-1
CASSLSGGLSTDTQYF | TGTGCCAGCAGCTTGTCAGGGGGCCTTAGCACAGATACGCAGTATTTT | TRBJ2-3 | TRBD1 | 16 | . | TRBV5-5
CASSLGPIAGATDTQYF | TGCGCCAGCAGCTTGGGGCCGATAGCGGGGGCCACAGATACGCAGTATTTT | TRBJ2-3 | TRBD2 | 17 | . | TRBV5-1
CASRLAGGYSYNEQFF | TGTGCCAGCCGTCTAGCGGGGGGTTACTCCTACAATGAGCAGTTCTTC | TRBJ2-1 | TRBD2 | 16 | . | TRBV28
CASSMGQGLQETQYF | TGTGCCAGTAGTATGGGACAGGGCCTCCAAGAGACCCAGTACTTC | TRBJ2-5 | TRBD1 | 15 | . | TRBV19
CASSRTGTTNTGELFF | TGCGCCAGCAGCAGGACCGGGACTACAAACACCGGGGAGCTGTTTTTT | TRBJ2-2 | TRBD2 | 16 | . | TRBV5-1
CASTQGGGASNNEQFF | TGTGCCAGCACCCAGGGAGGGGGGGCATCAAACAATGAGCAGTTCTTC | TRBJ2-1 | . | 16 | . | TRBV27
CASSGRPTTGELFF | TGTGCCAGCAGTGGGAGGCCTACCACCGGGGAGCTGTTTTTT | TRBJ2-2 | . | 14 | . | TRBV2
CASSYKRSTTNEKLFF | TGTGCCAGCAGTTACAAACGGAGCACAACTAATGAAAAACTGTTTTTT | TRBJ1-4 | . | 16 | . | TRBV6-6
CATSREGKQANYNSPLHF | TGTGCCACCAGCAGAGAGGGTAAACAGGCGAACTATAATTCACCCCTCCACTTT | TRBJ1-6 | . | 18 | once | TRBV15
CASSPKGQGPYREQFF | TGTGCCAGCAGCCCGAAGGGACAGGGCCCGTACCGTGAGCAGTTCTTC | TRBJ2-1 | TRBD1 | 16 | . | TRBV3-1/TRBV3-2
CASSESGGRWETQYF | TGTGCCAGCAGTGAATCGGGAGGGCGGTGGGAGACCCAGTACTTC | TRBJ2-5 | TRBD2 | 15 | . | TRBV25-1
CATSRRVVGTDTQYF | TGTGCCACCAGCCGGCGGGTTGTTGGCACAGATACGCAGTATTTT | TRBJ2-3 | . | 15 | . | TRBV15
CASSLGEGASGYTF | TGTGCCAGCAGCTTAGGAGAGGGGGCCAGTGGCTACACCTTC | TRBJ1-2 | TRBD1 | 14 | . | TRBV11-2
CASSLARSVTGGYEQYF | TGTGCCAGCAGCTTAGCCCGGAGTGTGACAGGGGGCTACGAGCAGTACTTC | TRBJ2-7 | TRBD1 | 17 | . | TRBV7-9
CASSAPAFSRGSGNTIYF | TGTGCCAGCTCCGCACCGGCCTTTTCAAGGGGGTCGGGAAACACCATATATTTT | TRBJ1-3 | . | 18 | . | TRBV18
CASRETGIHEKLFF | TGTGCCAGCAGGGAGACAGGGATCCATGAAAAACTGTTTTTT | TRBJ1-4 | TRBD1 | 14 | . | TRBV6-5
CAWRDGLAGETQYF | TGTGCCTGGAGGGACGGACTAGCGGGCGAGACCCAGTACTTC | TRBJ2-5 | TRBD2 | 14 | . | TRBV30
CASSMDRLNTEAFF | TGTGCCAGCAGCATGGACAGGCTGAACACTGAAGCTTTCTTT | TRBJ1-1 | TRBD1 | 14 | . | TRBV7-8
CASSIDQWTGSKTEAFF | TGTGCCAGTAGTATAGATCAATGGACAGGCTCTAAGACTGAAGCTTTCTTT | TRBJ1-1 | TRBD1 | 17 | . | TRBV19
CASSLQGLRTDTQYF | TGTGCCAGCAGCCTACAGGGGCTTCGCACAGATACGCAGTATTTT | TRBJ2-3 | TRBD1 | 15 | . | TRBV7-6
CASSQDSGSVGATTDTIYF | TGCGCCAGCAGCCAAGATTCGGGTTCGGTGGGGGCAACAACGGACACCATATATTTT | TRBJ1-3 | . | 19 | . | TRBV4-1
CASSPGGTKNIQYF | TGTGCCAGCAGCCCCGGGGGTACCAAAAACATTCAGTACTTC | TRBJ2-4 | . | 14 | . | TRBV7-2
CASSLAQATDTQYF | TGTGCCAGCAGTTTAGCCCAGGCGACAGATACGCAGTATTTT | TRBJ2-3 | . | 14 | . | TRBV28
CASSQSPGQEKKLFF | TGCGCCAGCAGCCAGTCACCGGGACAGGAAAAAAAACTGTTTTTT | TRBJ1-4 | TRBD1 | 15 | . | TRBV4-1
CASSPLVGELFF | TGTGCCAGCAGCCCACTTGTAGGGGAGCTGTTTTTT | TRBJ2-2 | . | 12 | . | TRBV3-1/TRBV3-2
CASSFSGDYYGYTF | TGTGCCAGCAGTTTTTCAGGGGATTACTATGGCTACACCTTC | TRBJ1-2 | . | 14 | few | TRBV28
CASSNTGAIFEAFF | TGTGCCAGTAGTAATACAGGGGCTATATTTGAAGCTTTCTTT | TRBJ1-1 | TRBD1 | 14 | . | TRBV19
CASSLGQGDSPLHF | TGCGCCAGCAGCTTGGGACAGGGTGATTCACCCCTCCACTTT | TRBJ1-6 | TRBD1 | 14 | . | TRBV5-1
CASSPTTGGSTEAFF | TGTGCCAGCTCACCGACGACAGGGGGAAGCACTGAAGCTTTCTTT | TRBJ1-1 | TRBD1 | 15 | . | TRBV18